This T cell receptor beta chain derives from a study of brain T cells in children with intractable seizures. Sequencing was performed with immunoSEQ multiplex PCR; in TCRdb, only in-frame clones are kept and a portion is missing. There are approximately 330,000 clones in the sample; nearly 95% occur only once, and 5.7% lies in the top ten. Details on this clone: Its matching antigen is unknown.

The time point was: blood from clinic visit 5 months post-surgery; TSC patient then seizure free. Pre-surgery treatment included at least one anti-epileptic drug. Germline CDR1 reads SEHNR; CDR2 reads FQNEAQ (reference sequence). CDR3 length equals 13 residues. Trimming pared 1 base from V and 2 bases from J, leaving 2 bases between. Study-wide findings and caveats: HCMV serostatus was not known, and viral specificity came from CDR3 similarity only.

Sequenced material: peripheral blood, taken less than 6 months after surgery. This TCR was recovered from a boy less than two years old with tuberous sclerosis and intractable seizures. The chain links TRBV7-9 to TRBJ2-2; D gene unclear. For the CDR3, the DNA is TGTGCCAGCAGCTTAGGAAACACCGGGGAGCTGTTTTTT. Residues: CASSLGNTGELFF.